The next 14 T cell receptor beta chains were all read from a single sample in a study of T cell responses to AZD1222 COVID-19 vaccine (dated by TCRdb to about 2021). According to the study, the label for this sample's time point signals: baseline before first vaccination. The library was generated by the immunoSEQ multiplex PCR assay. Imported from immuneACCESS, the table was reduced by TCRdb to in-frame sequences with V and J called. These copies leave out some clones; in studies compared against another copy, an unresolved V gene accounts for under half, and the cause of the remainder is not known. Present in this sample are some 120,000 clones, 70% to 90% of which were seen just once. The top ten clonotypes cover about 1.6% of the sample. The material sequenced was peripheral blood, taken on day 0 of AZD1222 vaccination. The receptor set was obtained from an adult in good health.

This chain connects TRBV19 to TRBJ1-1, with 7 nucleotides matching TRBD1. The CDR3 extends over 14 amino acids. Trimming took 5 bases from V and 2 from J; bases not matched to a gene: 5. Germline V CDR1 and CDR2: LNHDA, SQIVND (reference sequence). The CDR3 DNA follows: TGTGCCAGTAGTGTCGACAGGGACAACACTGAAGCTTTCTTT. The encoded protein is CASSVDRDNTEAFF.

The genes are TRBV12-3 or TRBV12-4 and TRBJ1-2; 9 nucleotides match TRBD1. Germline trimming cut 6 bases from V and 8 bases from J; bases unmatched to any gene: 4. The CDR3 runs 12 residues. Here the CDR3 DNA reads TGTGCCAGCAGACAGGGGGCGAGGGGCTACACCTTC. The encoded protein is CASRQGARGYTF.

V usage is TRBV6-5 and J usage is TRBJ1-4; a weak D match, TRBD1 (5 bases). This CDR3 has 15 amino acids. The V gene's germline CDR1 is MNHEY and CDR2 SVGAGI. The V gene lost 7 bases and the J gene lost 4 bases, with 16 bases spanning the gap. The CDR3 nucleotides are TGTGCCAGCAAGTCGGGGGGTCAGGGTAATGAAAAACTGTTTTTT. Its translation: CASKSGGQGNEKLFF.

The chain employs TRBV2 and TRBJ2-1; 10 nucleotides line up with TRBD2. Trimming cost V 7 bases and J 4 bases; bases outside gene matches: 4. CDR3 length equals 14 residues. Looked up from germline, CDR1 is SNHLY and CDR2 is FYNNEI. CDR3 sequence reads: CASKSGGAYNEQFF. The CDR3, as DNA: TGTGCCAGCAAAAGCGGGGGGGCGTACAATGAGCAGTTCTTC.

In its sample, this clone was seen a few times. CDR3 DNA: TGTGCCAGCAGCTCGACAGTGAACACTGAAGCTTTCTTT. Translation: CASSSTVNTEAFF. The chain is built from TRBV7-9 and TRBJ1-1, with a weak D call TRBD1 (5 bases). The CDR3 runs 13 residues. CDR1 is SEHNR, CDR2 FQNEAQ, per germline (reference sequence). Trimming took 4 bases from V and 0 from J, leaving 6 bases between them.

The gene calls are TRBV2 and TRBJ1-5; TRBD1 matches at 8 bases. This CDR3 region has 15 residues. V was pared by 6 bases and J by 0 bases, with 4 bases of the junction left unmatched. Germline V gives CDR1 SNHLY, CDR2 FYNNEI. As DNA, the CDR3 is TGTGCCAGCAGGGACAGGGCGTATAGCAATCAGCCCCAGCATTTT. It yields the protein CASRDRAYSNQPQHF. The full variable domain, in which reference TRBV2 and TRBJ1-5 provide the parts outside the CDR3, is EPEVTQTPSHQVTQMGQEVILRCVPISNHLYFYWYRQILGQKVEFLVSFYNNEISEKSEIFDDQFSVERPDGSNFTLKIRSTKLEDSAMYFCASRDRAYSNQPQHFGDGTRLSIL.

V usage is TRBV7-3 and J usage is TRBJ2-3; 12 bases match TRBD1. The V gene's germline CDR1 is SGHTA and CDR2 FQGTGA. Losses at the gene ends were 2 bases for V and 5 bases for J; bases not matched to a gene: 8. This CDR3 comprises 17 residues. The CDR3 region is CASSLLGQGAIQDTQYF. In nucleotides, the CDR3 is TGTGCCAGCAGCTTACTGGGACAGGGGGCGATACAAGATACGCAGTATTTT.

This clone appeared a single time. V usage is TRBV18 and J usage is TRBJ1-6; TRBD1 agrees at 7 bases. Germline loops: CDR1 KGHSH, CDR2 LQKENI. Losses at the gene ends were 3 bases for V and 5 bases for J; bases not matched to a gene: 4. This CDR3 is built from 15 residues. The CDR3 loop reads CASSPRDSHNSPLHF. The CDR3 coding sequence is TGTGCCAGCTCACCCCGGGACAGCCATAATTCACCCCTCCACTTT.

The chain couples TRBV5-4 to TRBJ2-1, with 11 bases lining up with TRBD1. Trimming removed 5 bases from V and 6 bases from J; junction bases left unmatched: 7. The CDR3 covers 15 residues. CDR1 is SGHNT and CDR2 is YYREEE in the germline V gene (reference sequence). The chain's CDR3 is CASRPPGQGVNEQFF. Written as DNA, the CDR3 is TGTGCCAGCAGACCCCCGGGACAGGGGGTCAATGAGCAGTTCTTC.

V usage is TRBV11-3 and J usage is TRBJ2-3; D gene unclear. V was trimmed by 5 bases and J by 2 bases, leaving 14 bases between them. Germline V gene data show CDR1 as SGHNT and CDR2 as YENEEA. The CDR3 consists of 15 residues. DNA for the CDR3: TGTGCCAGCAGCCCCCGGCCTTCTTACACAGATACGCAGTATTTT. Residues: CASSPRPSYTDTQYF.

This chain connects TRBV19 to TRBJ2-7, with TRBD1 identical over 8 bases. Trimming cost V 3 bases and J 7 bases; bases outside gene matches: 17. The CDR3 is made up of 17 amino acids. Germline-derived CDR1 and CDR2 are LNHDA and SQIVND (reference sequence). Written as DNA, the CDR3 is TGTGCCAGTAGTATCAGGGCCCCTGGACAGGGCCCTTTTGAGCAGTACTTC. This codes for CASSIRAPGQGPFEQYF.

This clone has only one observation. The CDR3 coding sequence is TGTGCCAGCAGGAGAGGGGCTAACTATGGCTACACCTTC. It encodes CASRRGANYGYTF. The chain carries TRBV11-2 and TRBJ1-2, with D perhaps matching TRBD1 (5 bases). Between the trimmed V and J ends, which lost 6 bases and 0 bases, there was a span of 8 bases. Germline-derived CDR1 and CDR2 are SGHAT and FQNNGV. CDR3 size: 13 residues.

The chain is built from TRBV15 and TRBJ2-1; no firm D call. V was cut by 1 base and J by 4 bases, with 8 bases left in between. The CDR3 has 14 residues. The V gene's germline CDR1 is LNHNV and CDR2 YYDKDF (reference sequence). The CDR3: CATSRVNGYNEQFF. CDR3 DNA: TGTGCCACCAGCAGAGTCAACGGTTACAATGAGCAGTTCTTC. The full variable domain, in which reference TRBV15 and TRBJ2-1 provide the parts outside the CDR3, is DAMVIQNPRYQVTQFGKPVTLSCSQTLNHNVMYWYQQKSSQAPKLLFHYYDKDFNNEADTPDNFQSRRPNTSFCFLDIRSPGLGDTAMYLCATSRVNGYNEQFFGPGTRLTVL.

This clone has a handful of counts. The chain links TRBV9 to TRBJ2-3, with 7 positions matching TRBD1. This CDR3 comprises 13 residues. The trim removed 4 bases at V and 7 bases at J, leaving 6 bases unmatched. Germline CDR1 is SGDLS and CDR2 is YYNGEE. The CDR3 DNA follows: TGTGCCAGCAGCCCCCCGACAGGGAATACGCAGTATTTT. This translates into CASSPPTGNTQYF. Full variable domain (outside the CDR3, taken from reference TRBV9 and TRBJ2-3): DSGVTQTPKHLITATGQRVTLRCSPRSGDLSVYWYQQSLDQGLQFLIQYYNGEERAKGNILERFSAQQFPDLHSELNLSSLELGDSALYFCASSPPTGNTQYFGPGTRLTVL.